The rows below give T cell receptor beta chains drawn from one sample of a study of shared clonotypes between healthy human individuals. This table comes from immunoSEQ multiplex PCR, and its TCRdb copy is limited to in-frame clones, with some not included. The data show around 500,000 clones, with 79% seen just once and about an eighth held by the top ten. The specimen sequenced was PBMCs. The receptors derive from a woman between 40 and 50 years old in good health. Some clones in this sample may be carry-over from other donors' samples. The CDR3 runs from the conserved cysteine through the conserved F or W. D genes are given only for firm matches. Clone size is not always given. Where it is, it says once, few, many or a class for expanded clones.

j_call | cdr3_length | d_call | v_call | clone_size | cdr3_aa | cdr3_nt
TRBJ2-6 | 16 | TRBD1 | TRBV4-3 | - | CASSPEDRAGANVLTF | TGCGCCAGCAGCCCAGAGGACAGGGCCGGGGCCAACGTCCTGACTTTC
TRBJ1-3 | 13 | - | TRBV30 | - | CAWKHHSGNTIYF | TGTGCCTGGAAGCACCACTCTGGAAACACCATATATTTT
TRBJ2-6 | 15 | - | TRBV25-1 | once | CASSVTGSGANVLTF | TGTGCCAGCAGTGTAACAGGGTCCGGGGCCAACGTCCTGACTTTC
TRBJ2-1 | 19 | TRBD2 | TRBV11-2 | - | CASRPFRGLAGGVYNEQFF | TGTGCCAGCAGACCATTTCGGGGCCTAGCGGGAGGGGTTTACAATGAGCAGTTCTTC
TRBJ1-3 | 13 | - | TRBV2 | - | CASSQYSGNTIYF | TGTGCCAGCAGCCAGTACTCTGGAAACACCATATATTTT
TRBJ1-5 | 13 | - | TRBV28 | - | CASKVGSNQPQHF | TGTGCCAGCAAAGTGGGGTCCAATCAGCCCCAGCATTTT
TRBJ1-5 | 13 | - | TRBV25-1 | few | CASSGLSNQPQHF | TGTGCCAGCAGTGGGCTGAGCAATCAGCCCCAGCATTTT
TRBJ2-1 | 16 | - | TRBV18 | - | CASSPQAGPNYNEQFF | TGTGCCAGCTCACCACAGGCGGGGCCCAATTACAATGAGCAGTTCTTC
TRBJ1-1 | 17 | TRBD1 | TRBV19 | - | CASSRGDPGQRNTEAFF | TGTGCCAGTAGTAGAGGGGACCCGGGACAGAGGAACACTGAAGCTTTCTTT
TRBJ2-7 | 13 | - | TRBV18 | - | CASSPARGYEQYF | TGTGCCAGCTCACCTGCCCGGGGGTACGAGCAGTACTTC
TRBJ2-7 | 16 | - | TRBV7-2 | - | CASSLVGPILVYEQYF | TGTGCCAGCAGCTTAGTTGGGCCTATCCTCGTCTACGAGCAGTACTTC
TRBJ2-5 | 14 | TRBD2 | TRBV28 | - | CASTLAGTEETQYF | TGTGCCAGCACCCTAGCGGGAACGGAAGAGACCCAGTACTTC
TRBJ1-4 | 16 | TRBD1 | TRBV27 | - | CASRDRGLGTNEKLFF | TGTGCCAGCAGGGACAGGGGGCTAGGCACTAATGAAAAACTGTTTTTT
TRBJ2-1 | 13 | TRBD1 | TRBV28 | - | CAIRQGLNNEQFF | TGTGCCATCAGACAGGGGCTTAACAATGAGCAGTTCTTC
TRBJ2-1 | 11 | - | TRBV20-1 | - | CSAREPRGLFF | TGCAGTGCTAGAGAACCCAGGGGTCTGTTCTTC
TRBJ2-7 | 19 | TRBD1 | TRBV28 | few | CASQGLTSGGDRGLYEQYF | TGTGCCAGCCAAGGTCTCACCTCGGGGGGGGACAGGGGGCTCTACGAGCAGTACTTC
TRBJ1-2 | 16 | - | TRBV14 | - | CASSRIGQQLYLGYTF | TGTGCCAGCAGCCGGATAGGCCAGCAACTCTATCTTGGCTACACCTTC
TRBJ2-1 | 13 | - | TRBV7-2 | once | CASSSPAQPEQFF | TGTGCCAGCAGCTCCCCCGCGCAGCCAGAGCAGTTCTTC
TRBJ1-1 | 16 | - | TRBV11-2 | once | CASIHHRGALNTEAFF | TGTGCCAGCATCCATCATCGAGGGGCCCTGAACACTGAAGCTTTCTTT
TRBJ1-4 | 19 | TRBD1 | TRBV5-4 | few | CASSRTTGGGAATNEKLFF | TGTGCCAGCAGCCGGACGACAGGGGGTGGTGCGGCAACTAATGAAAAACTGTTTTTT
TRBJ2-3 | 14 | TRBD1 | TRBV5-1 | - | CASSLRGRADTQYF | TGCGCCAGCAGCCTCAGGGGGCGCGCAGATACGCAGTATTTT
TRBJ1-6 | 15 | TRBD1 | TRBV27 | - | CASSFRTGGNSPLHF | TGTGCCAGCAGTTTCCGGACAGGGGGGAATTCACCCCTCCACTTT
TRBJ1-4 | 14 | - | TRBV5-4 | - | CASSGGRHNEKLFF | TGTGCCAGCAGCGGAGGACGGCATAATGAAAAACTGTTTTTT